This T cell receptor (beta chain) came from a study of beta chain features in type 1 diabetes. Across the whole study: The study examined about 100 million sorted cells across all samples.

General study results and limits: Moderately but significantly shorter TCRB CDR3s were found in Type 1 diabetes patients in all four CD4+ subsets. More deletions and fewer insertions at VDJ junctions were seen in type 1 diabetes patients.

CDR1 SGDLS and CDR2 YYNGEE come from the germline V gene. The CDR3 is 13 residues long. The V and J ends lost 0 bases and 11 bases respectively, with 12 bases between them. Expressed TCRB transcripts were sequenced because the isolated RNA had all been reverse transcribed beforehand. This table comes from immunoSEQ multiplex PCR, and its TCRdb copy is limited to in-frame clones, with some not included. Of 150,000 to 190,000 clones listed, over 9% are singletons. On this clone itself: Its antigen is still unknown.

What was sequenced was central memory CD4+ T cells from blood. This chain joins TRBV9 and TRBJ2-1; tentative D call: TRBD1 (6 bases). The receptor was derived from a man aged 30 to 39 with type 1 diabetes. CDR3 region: CASSVDQGPKQFF. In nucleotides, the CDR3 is TGTGCCAGCAGCGTAGATCAGGGGCCAAAGCAGTTCTTC.